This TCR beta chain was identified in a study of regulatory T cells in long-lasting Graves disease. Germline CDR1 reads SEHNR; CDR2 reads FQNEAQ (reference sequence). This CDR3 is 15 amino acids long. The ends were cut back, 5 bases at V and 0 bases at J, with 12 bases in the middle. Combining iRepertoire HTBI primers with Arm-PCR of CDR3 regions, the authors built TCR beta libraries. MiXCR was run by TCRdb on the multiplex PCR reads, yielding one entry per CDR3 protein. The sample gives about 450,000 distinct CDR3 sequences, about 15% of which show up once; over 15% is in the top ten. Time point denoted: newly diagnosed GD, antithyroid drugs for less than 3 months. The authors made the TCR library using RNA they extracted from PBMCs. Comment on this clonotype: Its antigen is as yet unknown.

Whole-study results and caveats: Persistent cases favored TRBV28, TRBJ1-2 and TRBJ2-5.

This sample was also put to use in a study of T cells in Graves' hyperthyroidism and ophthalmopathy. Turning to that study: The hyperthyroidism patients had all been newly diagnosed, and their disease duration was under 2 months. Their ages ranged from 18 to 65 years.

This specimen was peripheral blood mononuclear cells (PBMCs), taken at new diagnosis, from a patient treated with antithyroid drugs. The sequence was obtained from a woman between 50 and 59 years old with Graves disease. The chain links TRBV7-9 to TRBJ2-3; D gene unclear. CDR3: CASSRRATSTDTQYF. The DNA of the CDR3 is TGTGCCAGCAGCCGGAGAGCCACTAGCACAGATACGCAGTATTTT.